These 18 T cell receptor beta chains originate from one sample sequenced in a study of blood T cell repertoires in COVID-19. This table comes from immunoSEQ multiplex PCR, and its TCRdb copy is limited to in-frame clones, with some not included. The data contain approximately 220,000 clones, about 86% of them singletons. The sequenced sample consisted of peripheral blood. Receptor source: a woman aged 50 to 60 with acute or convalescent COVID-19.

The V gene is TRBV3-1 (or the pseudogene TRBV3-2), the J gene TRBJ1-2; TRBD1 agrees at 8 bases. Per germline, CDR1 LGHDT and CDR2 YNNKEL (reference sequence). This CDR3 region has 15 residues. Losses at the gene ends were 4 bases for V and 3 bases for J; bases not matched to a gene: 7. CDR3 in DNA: TGTGCCAGCAGCCCTTCAGGGGGCGCGGACTATGGCTACACCTTC. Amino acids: CASSPSGGADYGYTF.

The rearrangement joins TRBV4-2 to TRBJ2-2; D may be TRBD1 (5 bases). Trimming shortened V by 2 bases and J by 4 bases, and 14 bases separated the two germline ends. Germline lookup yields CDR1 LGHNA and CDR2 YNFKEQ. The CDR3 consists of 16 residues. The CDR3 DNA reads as TGTGCCAGCAGCCAACCCCAAGGGGCCGGCACCGGGGAGCTGTTTTTT. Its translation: CASSQPQGAGTGELFF.

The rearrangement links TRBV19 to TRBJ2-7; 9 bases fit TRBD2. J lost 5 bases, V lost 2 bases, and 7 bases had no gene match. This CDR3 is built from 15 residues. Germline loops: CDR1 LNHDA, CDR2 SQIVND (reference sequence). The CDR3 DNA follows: TGTGCCAGTAGTATATCGGCTAGCGGGATAAACGAGCAGTACTTC. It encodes CASSISASGINEQYF.

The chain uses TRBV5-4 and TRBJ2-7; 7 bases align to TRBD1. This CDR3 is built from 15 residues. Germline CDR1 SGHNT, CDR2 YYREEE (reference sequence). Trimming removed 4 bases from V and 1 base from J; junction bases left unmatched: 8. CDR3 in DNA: TGTGCCAGCAGCCCACGACAGGGCCCTTCCTACGAGCAGTACTTC. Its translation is CASSPRQGPSYEQYF.

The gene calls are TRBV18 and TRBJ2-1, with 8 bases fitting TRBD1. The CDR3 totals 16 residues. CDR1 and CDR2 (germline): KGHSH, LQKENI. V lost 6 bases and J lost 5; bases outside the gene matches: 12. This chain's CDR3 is CASSVDQGAVDNEQFF. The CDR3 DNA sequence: TGTGCCAGCTCGGTAGACCAGGGGGCCGTAGACAATGAGCAGTTCTTC.

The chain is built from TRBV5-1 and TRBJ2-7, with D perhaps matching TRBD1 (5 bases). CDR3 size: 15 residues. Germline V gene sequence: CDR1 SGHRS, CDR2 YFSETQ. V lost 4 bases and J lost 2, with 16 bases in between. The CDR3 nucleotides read TGCGCCAGCAGCCTCCGTCGACAGAGCCCCTACGAGCAGTACTTC. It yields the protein CASSLRRQSPYEQYF.

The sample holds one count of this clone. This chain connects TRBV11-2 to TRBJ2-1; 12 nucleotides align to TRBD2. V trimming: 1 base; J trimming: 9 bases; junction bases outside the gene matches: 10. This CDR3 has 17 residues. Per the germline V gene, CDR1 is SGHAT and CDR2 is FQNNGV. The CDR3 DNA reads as TGTGCCAGCAGCTTAGTGGCTAGCGGGGGGGTTTGGGGTGAGCAGTTCTTC. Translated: CASSLVASGGVWGEQFF.

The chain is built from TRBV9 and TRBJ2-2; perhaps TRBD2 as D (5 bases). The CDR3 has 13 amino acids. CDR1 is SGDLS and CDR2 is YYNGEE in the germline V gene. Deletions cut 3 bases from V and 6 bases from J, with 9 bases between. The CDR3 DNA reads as TGTGCCAGCAGCGAGGGAGTAGCCGGGGAGCTGTTTTTT. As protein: CASSEGVAGELFF.

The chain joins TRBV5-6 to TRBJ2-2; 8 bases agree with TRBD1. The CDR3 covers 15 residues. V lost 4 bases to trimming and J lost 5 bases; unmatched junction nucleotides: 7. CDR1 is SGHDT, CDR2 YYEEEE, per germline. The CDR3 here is CASSPGGPGTGELFF. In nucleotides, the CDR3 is TGTGCCAGCAGCCCAGGGGGCCCAGGGACCGGGGAGCTGTTTTTT.

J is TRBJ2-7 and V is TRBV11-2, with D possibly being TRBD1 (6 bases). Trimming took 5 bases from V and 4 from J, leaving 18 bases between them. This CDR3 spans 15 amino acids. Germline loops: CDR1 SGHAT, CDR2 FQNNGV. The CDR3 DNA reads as TGTGCCAGCAGCCTGCCCGGCGGACAGTCTTACGAGCAGTACTTC. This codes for CASSLPGGQSYEQYF.

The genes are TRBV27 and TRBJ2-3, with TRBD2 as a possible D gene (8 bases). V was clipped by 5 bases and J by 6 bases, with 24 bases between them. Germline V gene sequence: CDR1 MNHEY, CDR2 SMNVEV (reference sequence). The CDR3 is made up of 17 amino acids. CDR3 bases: TGTGCCAGCAGTCCCCGGGACAGCGCCTCGGGGGGGGATACGCAGTATTTT. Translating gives CASSPRDSASGGDTQYF.

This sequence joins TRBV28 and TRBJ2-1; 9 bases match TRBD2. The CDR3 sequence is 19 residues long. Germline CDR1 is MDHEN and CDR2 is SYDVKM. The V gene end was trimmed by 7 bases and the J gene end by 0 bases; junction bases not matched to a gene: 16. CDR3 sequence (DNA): TGTGCCAGCACCCCCCGGGGGCGGGAGGGCCTGGGCTCCTACAATGAGCAGTTCTTC. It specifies CASTPRGREGLGSYNEQFF.

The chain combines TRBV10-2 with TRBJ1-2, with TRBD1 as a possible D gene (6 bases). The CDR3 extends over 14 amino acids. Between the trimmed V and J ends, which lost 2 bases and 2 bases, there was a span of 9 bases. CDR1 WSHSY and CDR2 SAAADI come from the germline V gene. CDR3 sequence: CASSEGTGNYGYTF. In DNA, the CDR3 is TGCGCCAGCAGTGAGGGTACAGGGAACTATGGCTACACCTTC.

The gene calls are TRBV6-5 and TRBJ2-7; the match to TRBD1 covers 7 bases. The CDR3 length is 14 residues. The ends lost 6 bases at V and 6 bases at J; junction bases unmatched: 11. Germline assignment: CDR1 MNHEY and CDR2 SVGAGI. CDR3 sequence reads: CASRRDREGREQYF. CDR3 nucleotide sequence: TGTGCCAGCAGAAGAGACAGGGAAGGACGCGAGCAGTACTTC.

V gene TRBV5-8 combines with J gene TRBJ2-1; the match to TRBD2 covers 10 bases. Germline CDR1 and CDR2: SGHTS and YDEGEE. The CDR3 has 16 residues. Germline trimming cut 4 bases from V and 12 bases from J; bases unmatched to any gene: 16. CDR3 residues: CASSKGEGLAGERQFF. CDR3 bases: TGTGCCAGCAGCAAGGGTGAGGGGCTAGCGGGAGAAAGGCAGTTCTTC.

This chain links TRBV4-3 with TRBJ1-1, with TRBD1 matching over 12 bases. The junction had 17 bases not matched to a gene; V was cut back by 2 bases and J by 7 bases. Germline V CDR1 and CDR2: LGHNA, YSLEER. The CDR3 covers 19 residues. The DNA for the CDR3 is TGCGCCAGCAGCCAACGGGACAGGGGGCTAATTCTAACATCTAGTGAAGCTTTCTTT. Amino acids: CASSQRDRGLILTSSEAFF.

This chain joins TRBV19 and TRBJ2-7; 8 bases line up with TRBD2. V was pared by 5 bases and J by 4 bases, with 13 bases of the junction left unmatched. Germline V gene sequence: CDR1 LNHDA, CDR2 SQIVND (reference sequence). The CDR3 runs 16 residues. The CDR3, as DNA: TGTGCCAGTAGTGCCATGACGGGAGGGTCTAGGTACGAGCAGTACTTC. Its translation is CASSAMTGGSRYEQYF.

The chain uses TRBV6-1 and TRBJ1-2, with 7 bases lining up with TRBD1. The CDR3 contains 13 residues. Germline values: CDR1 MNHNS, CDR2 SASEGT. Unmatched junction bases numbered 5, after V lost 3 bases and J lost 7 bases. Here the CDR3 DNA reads TGTGCCAGCAGTGAGACACAGGGGACTGGCTACACCTTC. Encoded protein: CASSETQGTGYTF.